This record looks at one T cell receptor beta chain sequence and its context. This sample was taken from a study of CD8 T cells in Susac syndrome. Across the study: Patients with Susac syndrome, at blood draw, were therapy-naive, on corticosteroids, or on intravenous immunoglobulin alone.

The authors reverse transcribed 0.5 to 1 ug RNA with random hexamers. immunoSEQ multiplex PCR amplified TCR beta CDR3 across 54 Vbeta, 13 Jbeta. TCRdb re-analysed the immunoSEQ multiplex PCR reads in MiXCR, keeping a single row per CDR3 protein. The top ten hold less than 0.11% of the sample, which has some 240,000 distinct CDR3 sequences, 90% to 97% seen once. CDR3 length: 14 amino acids. V gave up 6 bases and J gave up 2 bases, with 11 bases separating them. Germline values: CDR1 MDHEN, CDR2 SYDVKM. TEMRA cells were FACS-enriched, while CD8+ and CD4+ T cells were negatively isolated. The sequence came from a human donor with Susac syndrome. Specimen: CD4+ T cells from PBMCs. V gene TRBV28 combines with J gene TRBJ2-1, with D uncertain. CDR3 sequence: CASSGGAPYNEQFF. CDR3 sequence (DNA): TGTGCCAGCAGCGGCGGAGCCCCCTACAATGAGCAGTTCTTC.